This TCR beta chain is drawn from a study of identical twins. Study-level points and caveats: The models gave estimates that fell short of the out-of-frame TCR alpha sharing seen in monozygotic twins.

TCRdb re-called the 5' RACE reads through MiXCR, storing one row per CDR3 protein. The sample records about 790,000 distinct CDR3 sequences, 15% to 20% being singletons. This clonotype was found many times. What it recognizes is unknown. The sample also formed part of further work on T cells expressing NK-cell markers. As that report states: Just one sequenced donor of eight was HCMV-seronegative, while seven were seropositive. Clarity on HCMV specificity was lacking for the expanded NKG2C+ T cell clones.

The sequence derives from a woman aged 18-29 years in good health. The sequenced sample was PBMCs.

The chain's CDR3 is CASSLVAGTYEQYF. The CDR3, as DNA: TGCGCCAGCAGCTTGGTAGCGGGGACCTACGAGCAGTACTTC. The V call is TRBV5-1, the J call TRBJ2-7; TRBD2 matches 8 bases. CDR1 SGHRS and CDR2 YFSETQ come from the germline V gene. The CDR3 consists of 14 residues. The V segment lost 0 bases and the J segment 2 bases; nucleotides outside the gene matches: 1.